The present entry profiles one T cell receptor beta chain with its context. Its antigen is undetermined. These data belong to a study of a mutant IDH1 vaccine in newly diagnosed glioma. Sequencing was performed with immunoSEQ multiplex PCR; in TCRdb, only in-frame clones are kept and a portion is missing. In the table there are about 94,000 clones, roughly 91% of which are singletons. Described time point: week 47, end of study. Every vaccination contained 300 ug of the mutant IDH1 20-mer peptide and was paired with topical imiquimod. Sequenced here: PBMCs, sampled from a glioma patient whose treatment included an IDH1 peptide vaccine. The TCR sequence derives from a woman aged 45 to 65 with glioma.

In DNA form, the CDR3 reads TGTGCCAGCAGCCAAGAGACGGCAGGGGATACGCAGTATTTT. Translation: CASSQETAGDTQYF. V usage is TRBV4-2 and J usage is TRBJ2-3; D may be TRBD1 (5 bases). Trimming removed 0 bases at V and 6 bases at J, with 10 bases between. The CDR3 is made up of 14 amino acids. Germline loops: CDR1 LGHNA, CDR2 YNFKEQ.